This T cell receptor beta chain was observed in a study of cytomegalovirus exposure and HLA in healthy donors. The V gene lost 4 bases and the J gene lost 7 bases, with 11 bases spanning the gap. Germline V gene lookup returns CDR1 MNHEY and CDR2 SVGAGI. The CDR3 consists of 13 residues. PCR was performed using 60 Vbeta and 13 Jbeta primers. Data came from immunoSEQ multiplex PCR; TCRdb stores just in-frame clones and leaves some out. Of around 140,000 clones detected, 64% appear once; the ten largest clones hold about 2.6%. Material for sequencing was PBMCs. V is TRBV6-5 and J is TRBJ2-1; the D gene is possibly TRBD2 (6 bases). The source of this sequence is a woman between 40 and 55 years old in good health and CMV-seronegative. CDR3: CASSSFGGNEQFF. The CDR3 DNA reads TGTGCCAGCAGTTCCTTCGGGGGAAATGAGCAGTTCTTC.